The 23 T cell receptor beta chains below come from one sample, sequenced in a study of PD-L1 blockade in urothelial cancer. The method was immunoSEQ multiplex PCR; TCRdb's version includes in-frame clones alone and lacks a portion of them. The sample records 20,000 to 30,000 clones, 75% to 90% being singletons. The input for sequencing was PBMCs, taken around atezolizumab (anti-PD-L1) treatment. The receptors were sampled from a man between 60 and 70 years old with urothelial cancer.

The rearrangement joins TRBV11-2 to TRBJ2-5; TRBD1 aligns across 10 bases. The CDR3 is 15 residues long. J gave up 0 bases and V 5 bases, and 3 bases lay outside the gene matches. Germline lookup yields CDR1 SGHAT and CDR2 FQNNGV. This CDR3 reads CASSPDRGYQETQYF. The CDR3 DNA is TGTGCCAGCAGCCCGGACAGGGGGTACCAAGAGACCCAGTACTTC.

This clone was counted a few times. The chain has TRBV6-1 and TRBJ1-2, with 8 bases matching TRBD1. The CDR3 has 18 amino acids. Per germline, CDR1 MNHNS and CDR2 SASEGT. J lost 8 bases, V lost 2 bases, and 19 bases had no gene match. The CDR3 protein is CASSEQGLRLTGALGYTF. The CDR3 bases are TGTGCCAGCAGTGAACAAGGCCTTCGACTGACAGGGGCCCTAGGCTACACCTTC.

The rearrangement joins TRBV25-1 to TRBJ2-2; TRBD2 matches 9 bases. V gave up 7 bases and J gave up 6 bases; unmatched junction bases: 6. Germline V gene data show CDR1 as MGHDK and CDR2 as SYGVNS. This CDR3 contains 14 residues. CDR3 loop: CASKGLANPGELFF. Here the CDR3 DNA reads TGTGCCAGCAAGGGACTAGCCAATCCCGGGGAGCTGTTTTTT.

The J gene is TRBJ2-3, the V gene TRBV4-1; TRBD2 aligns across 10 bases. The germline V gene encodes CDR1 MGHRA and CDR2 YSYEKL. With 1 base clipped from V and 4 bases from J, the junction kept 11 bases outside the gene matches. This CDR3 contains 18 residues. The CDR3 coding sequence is TGCGCCAGCAGCCAAGGCTTGGCTAGCGGGAGACGGGCAGATACGCAGTATTTT. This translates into CASSQGLASGRRADTQYF.

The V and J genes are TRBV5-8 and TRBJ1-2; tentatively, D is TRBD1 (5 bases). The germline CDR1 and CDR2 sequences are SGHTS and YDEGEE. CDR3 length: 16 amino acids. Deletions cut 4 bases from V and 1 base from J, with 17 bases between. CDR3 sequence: CASSPRLGQGNYGYTF. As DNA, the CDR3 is TGTGCCAGCAGCCCCCGCCTAGGGCAGGGTAACTATGGCTACACCTTC.

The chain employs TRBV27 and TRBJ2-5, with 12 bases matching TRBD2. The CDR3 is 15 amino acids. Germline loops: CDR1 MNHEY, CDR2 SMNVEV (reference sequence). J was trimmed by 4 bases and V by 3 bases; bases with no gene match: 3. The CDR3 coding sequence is TGTGCCAGCAGTTTGAAACTAGCGGGAGGAGAGACCCAGTACTTC. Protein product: CASSLKLAGGETQYF.

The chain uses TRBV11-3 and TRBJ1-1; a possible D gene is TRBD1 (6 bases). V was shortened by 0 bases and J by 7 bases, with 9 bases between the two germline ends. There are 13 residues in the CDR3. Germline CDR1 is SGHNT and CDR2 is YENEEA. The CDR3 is CASSLDRQDEAFF. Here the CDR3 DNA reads TGTGCCAGCAGCTTAGATCGACAGGATGAAGCTTTCTTT. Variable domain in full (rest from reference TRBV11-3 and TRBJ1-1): EAGVVQSPRYKIIEKKQPVAFWCNPISGHNTLYWYLQNLGQGPELLIRYENEEAVDDSQLPKDRFSAERLKGVDSTLKIQPAELGDSAVYLCASSLDRQDEAFFGQGTRLTVV.

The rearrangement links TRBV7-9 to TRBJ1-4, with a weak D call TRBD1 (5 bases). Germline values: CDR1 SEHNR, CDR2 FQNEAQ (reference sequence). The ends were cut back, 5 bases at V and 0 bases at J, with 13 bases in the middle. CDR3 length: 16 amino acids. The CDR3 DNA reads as TGTGCCAGCAGCGAGGCCGCGACAGCAACTAATGAAAAACTGTTTTTT. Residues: CASSEAATATNEKLFF. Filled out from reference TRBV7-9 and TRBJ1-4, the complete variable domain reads DTGVSQNPRHKITKRGQNVTFRCDPISEHNRLYWYRQTLGQGPEFLTYFQNEAQLEKSRLLSDRFSAERPKGSFSTLEIQRTEQGDSAMYLCASSEAATATNEKLFFGSGTQLSVL.

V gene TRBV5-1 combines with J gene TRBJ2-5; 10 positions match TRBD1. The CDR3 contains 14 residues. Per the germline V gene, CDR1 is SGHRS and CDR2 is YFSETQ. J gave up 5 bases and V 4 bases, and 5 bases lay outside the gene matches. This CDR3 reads CASSPRQGAETQYF. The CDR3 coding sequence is TGCGCCAGCAGCCCTAGACAGGGGGCGGAGACCCAGTACTTC.

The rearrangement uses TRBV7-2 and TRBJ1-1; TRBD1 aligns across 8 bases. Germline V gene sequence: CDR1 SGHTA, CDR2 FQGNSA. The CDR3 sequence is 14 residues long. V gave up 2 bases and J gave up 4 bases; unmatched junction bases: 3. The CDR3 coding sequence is TGTGCCAGCAGCTTACAGGGGGCGATCACTGAAGCTTTCTTT. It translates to CASSLQGAITEAFF.

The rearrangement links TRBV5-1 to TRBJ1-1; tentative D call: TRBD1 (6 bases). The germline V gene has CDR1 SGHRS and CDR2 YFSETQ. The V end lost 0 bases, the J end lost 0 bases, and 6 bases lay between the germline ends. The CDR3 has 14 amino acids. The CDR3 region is CASSLGQVNTEAFF. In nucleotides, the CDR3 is TGCGCCAGCAGCTTGGGACAGGTGAACACTGAAGCTTTCTTT.

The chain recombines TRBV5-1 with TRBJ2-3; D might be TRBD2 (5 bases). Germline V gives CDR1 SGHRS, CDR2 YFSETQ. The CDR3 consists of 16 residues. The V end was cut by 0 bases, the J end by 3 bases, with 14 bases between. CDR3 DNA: TGCGCCAGCAGCTTGGTTCGGGGTAAAGAGACAGATACGCAGTATTTT. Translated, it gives CASSLVRGKETDTQYF.

CDR3 loop: CASRRGGDRGYEQYF. DNA for the CDR3: TGTGCCAGCAGACGGGGCGGGGACAGGGGTTACGAGCAGTACTTC. The chain employs TRBV7-6 and TRBJ2-7, with 10 positions matching TRBD1. Germline trimming cut 6 bases from V and 4 bases from J; bases unmatched to any gene: 9. Germline lookup yields CDR1 SGHVS and CDR2 FNYEAQ. The CDR3 loop spans 15 amino acids. The variable domain in full, with the rest retrieved from reference TRBV7-6 and TRBJ2-7, is GAGVSQSPRYKVTKRGQDVALRCDPISGHVSLYWYRQALGQGPEFLTYFNYEAQQDKSGLPNDRFSAERPEGSISTLTIQRTEQRDSAMYRCASRRGGDRGYEQYFGPGTRLTVT.

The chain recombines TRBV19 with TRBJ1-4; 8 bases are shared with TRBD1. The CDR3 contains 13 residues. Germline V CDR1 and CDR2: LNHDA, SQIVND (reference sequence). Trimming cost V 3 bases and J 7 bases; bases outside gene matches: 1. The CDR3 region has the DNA TGTGCCAGTAGTATCCAGGGGGCTGAAAAACTGTTTTTT. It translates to CASSIQGAEKLFF.

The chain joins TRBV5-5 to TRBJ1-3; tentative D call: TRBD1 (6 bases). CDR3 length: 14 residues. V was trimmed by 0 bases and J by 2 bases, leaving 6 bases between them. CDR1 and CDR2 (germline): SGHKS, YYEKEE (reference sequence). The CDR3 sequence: CASSLAGAGNTIYF. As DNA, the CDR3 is TGTGCCAGCAGCTTGGCAGGGGCTGGAAACACCATATATTTT.

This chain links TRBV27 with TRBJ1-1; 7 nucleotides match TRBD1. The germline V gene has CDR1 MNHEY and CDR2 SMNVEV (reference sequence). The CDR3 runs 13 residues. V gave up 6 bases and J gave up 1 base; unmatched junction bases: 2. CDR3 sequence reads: CASRGQANTEAFF. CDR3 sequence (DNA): TGTGCCAGCAGAGGACAGGCGAACACTGAAGCTTTCTTT.

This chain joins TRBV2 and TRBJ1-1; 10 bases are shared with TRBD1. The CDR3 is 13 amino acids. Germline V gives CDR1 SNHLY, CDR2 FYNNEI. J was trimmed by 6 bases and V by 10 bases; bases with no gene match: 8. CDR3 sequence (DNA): TGTGCCACGGTGGGACAGGGGAGGCCTGAAGCTTTCTTT. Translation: CATVGQGRPEAFF. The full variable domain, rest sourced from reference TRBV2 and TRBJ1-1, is EPEVTQTPSHQVTQMGQEVILRCVPISNHLYFYWYRQILGQKVEFLVSFYNNEISEKSEIFDDQFSVERPDGSNFTLKIRSTKLEDSAMYFCATVGQGRPEAFFGQGTRLTVV.

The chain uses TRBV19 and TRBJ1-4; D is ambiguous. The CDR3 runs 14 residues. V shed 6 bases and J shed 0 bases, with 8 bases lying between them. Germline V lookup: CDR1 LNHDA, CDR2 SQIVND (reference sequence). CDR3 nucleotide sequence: TGTGCCAGTAGACAGTTTGCAACTAATGAAAAACTGTTTTTT. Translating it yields CASRQFATNEKLFF.

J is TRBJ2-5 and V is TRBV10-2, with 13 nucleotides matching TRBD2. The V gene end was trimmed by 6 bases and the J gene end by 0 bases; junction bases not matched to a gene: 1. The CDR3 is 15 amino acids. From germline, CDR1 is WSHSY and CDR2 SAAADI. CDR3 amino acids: CASRGTSGNQETQYF. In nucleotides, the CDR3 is TGCGCCAGCAGGGGGACTAGCGGGAACCAAGAGACCCAGTACTTC.

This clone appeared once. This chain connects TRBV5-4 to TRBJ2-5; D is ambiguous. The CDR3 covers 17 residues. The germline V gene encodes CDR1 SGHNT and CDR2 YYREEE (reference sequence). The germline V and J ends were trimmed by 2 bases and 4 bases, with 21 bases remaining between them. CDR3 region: CASSLGPGGSQLETQYF. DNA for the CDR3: TGTGCCAGCAGCTTAGGCCCCGGTGGTAGCCAGTTAGAGACCCAGTACTTC. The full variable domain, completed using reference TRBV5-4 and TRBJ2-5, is ETGVTQSPTHLIKTRGQQVTLRCSSQSGHNTVSWYQQALGQGPQFIFQYYREEENGRGNFPPRFSGLQFPNYSSELNVNALELDDSALYLCASSLGPGGSQLETQYFGPGTRLLVL.

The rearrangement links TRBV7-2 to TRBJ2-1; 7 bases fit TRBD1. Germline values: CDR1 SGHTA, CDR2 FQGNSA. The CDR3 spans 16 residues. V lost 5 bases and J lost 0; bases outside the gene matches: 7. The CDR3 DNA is TGTGCCAGCAGCGCCCGACAGGGCCTCTCCTACAATGAGCAGTTCTTC. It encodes CASSARQGLSYNEQFF. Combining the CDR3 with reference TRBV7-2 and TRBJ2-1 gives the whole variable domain GAGVSQSPSNKVTEKGKDVELRCDPISGHTALYWYRQSLGQGLEFLIYFQGNSAPDKSGLPSDRFSAERTGGSVSTLTIQRTQQEDSAVYLCASSARQGLSYNEQFFGPGTRLTVL.

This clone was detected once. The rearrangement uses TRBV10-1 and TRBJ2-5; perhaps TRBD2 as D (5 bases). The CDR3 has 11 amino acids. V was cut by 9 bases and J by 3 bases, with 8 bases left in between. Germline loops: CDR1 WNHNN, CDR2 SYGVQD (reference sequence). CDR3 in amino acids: CARGSKETQYF. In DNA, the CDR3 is TGCGCCAGGGGGAGCAAAGAGACCCAGTACTTC.

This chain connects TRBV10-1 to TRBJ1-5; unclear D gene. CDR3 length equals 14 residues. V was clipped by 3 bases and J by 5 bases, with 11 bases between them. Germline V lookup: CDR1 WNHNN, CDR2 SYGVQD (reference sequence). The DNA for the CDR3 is TGCGCCAGCAGTGAAGGCAGCGGACATCAGCCCCAGCATTTT. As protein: CASSEGSGHQPQHF.